This T cell receptor beta chain was found in a study of blood T cell repertoires in COVID-19. Study-level information: COVID-19 samples from acute and convalescent phases originated in the United States, Italy and Spain. Sample material is recorded as cDNA or gDNA derived from T cells, B-cell-depleted T cells, or PBMCs.

This clone occurred a few times. Clones were read by immunoSEQ multiplex PCR, and TCRdb kept only the in-frame ones, dropping some. The sample includes about 190,000 clones, around 78% of them seen just once. The junction had 4 bases not matched to a gene; V was cut back by 4 bases and J by 7 bases. This CDR3 comprises 14 residues. Looked up from germline, CDR1 is SEHNR and CDR2 is FQNEAQ (reference sequence). The chain has TRBV7-9 and TRBJ1-6; TRBD1 agrees at 7 bases. The specimen sequenced was peripheral blood. The origin of this receptor is a woman aged 80 or over with active or convalescent COVID-19. The DNA for the CDR3 is TGTGCCAGCAGCTCGGGACAGCCGAATTCACCCCTCCACTTT. This encodes CASSSGQPNSPLHF.